These 2 T cell receptor beta chains came from one sample sequenced in a study of blood T cell repertoires in COVID-19. Clones were read by immunoSEQ multiplex PCR, and TCRdb kept only the in-frame ones, dropping some. The sample includes approximately 90,000 clones, around 75% seen only once; the top ten take nearly 25%. Sample: peripheral blood. The receptors were gathered from a human donor in a cohort sampled during active COVID-19.

This chain joins TRBV3-1 (or the pseudogene TRBV3-2) and TRBJ1-4; D is uncertain. CDR3 size: 14 residues. Germline V gene data show CDR1 as LGHDT and CDR2 as YNNKEL (reference sequence). Between the trimmed V and J ends, which lost 4 bases and 1 base, there was a span of 7 bases. The DNA for the CDR3 is TGTGCCAGCAGCCTTGGGCTAACTAATGAAAAACTGTTTTTT. Amino acid sequence: CASSLGLTNEKLFF.

This clone was recorded a few times. J is TRBJ2-3 and V is TRBV19; TRBD2 matches 7 bases. Germline trimming cut 3 bases from V and 2 bases from J; bases unmatched to any gene: 5. This CDR3 is 15 amino acids long. The germline V gene has CDR1 LNHDA and CDR2 SQIVND (reference sequence). For the CDR3, the DNA is TGTGCCAGTAGTATGGGAGCGGGATACACAGATACGCAGTATTTT. Translated: CASSMGAGYTDTQYF. Based on the CDR3 plus reference TRBV19 and TRBJ2-3, the full variable domain is DGGITQSPKYLFRKEGQNVTLSCEQNLNHDAMYWYRQDPGQGLRLIYYSQIVNDFQKGDIAEGYSVSREKKESFPLTVTSAQKNPTAFYLCASSMGAGYTDTQYFGPGTRLTVL.